The clone carrying this T cell receptor beta chain was detected only a few times. This sample stems from a study of T-cell reconstitution after alpha-beta-depleted transplantation in children. A TCRbeta library incorporating unique molecular identifiers was prepared. Each CDR3 protein gets one entry after TCRdb re-called the PCR reads with MiXCR. The data show hundreds of thousands of distinct CDR3 sequences, about a tenth seen once. The trim removed 6 bases at V and 0 bases at J, leaving 7 bases unmatched. CDR3 length: 14 amino acids. Per the germline V gene, CDR1 is DFQATT and CDR2 is SNEGSKA (reference sequence).

The chain has TRBV20-1 and TRBJ1-1; 7 positions match TRBD1. The sequencing here drew on PBMCs, taken before TCRalphabeta/CD19-depleted stem cell transplant. The receptor's source is a child under three years old with acute myeloid leukemia, due to receive a stem cell transplant. The CDR3 region is CSAPWTGMNTEAFF. The CDR3 DNA follows: TGCAGTGCCCCTTGGACAGGTATGAACACTGAAGCTTTCTTT.